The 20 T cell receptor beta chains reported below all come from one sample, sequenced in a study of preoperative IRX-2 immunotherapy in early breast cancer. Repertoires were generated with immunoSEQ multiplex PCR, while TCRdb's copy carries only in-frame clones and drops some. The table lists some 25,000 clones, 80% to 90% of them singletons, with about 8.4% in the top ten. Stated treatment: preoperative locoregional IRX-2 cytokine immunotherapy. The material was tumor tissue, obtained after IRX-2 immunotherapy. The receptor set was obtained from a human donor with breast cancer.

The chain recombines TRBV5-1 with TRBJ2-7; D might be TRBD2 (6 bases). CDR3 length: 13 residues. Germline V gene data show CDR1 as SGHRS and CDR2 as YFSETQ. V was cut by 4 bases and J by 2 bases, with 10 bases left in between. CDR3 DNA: TGCGCCAGCAGCCCCGGAGGGCCCTACGAGCAGTACTTC. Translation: CASSPGGPYEQYF. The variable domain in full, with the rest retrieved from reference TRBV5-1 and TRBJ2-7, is KAGVTQTPRYLIKTRGQQVTLSCSPISGHRSVSWYQQTPGQGLQFLFEYFSETQRNKGNFPGRFSGRQFSNSRSEMNVSTLELGDSALYLCASSPGGPYEQYFGPGTRLTVT.

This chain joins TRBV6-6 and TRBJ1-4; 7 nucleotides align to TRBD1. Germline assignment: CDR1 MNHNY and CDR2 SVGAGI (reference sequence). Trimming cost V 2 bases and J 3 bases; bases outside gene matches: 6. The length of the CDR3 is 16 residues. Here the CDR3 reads CASSYGLGQPNEKLFF. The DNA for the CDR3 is TGTGCCAGCAGTTACGGCTTGGGACAGCCTAATGAAAAACTGTTTTTT.

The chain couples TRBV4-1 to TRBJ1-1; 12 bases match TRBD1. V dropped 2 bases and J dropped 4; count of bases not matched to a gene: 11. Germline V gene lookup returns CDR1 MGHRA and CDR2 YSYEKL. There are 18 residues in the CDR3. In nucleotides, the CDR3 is TGCGCCAGCAGCCAACACGGGACAGGGGGCCCACGAAGCACTGAAGCTTTCTTT. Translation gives CASSQHGTGGPRSTEAFF.

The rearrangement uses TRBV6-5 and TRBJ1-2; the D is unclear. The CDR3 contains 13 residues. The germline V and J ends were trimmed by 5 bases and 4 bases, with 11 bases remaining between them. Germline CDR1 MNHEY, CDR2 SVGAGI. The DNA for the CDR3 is TGTGCCAGCAGTCTCCCGGGTGGCTATGGCTACACCTTC. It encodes CASSLPGGYGYTF.

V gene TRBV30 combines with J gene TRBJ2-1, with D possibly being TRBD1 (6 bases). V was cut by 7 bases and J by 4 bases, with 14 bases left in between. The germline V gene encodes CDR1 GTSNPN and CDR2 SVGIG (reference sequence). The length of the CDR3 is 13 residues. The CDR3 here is CASDRTLYNEQFF. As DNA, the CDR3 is TGTGCCTCCGACAGGACGTTGTACAATGAGCAGTTCTTC.

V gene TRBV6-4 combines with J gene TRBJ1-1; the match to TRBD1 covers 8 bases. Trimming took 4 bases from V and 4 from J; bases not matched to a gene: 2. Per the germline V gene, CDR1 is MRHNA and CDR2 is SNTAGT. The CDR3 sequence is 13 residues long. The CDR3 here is CASSATGGTEAFF. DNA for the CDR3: TGTGCCAGCAGTGCTACAGGGGGCACTGAAGCTTTCTTT.

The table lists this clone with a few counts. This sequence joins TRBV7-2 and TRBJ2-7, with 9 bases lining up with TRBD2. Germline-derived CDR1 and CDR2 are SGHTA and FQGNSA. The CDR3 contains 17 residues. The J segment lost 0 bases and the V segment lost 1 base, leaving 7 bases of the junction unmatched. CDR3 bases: TGTGCCAGCAGCTTAGGGCTAGCGGGGAGGGTCTCCTACGAGCAGTACTTC. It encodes CASSLGLAGRVSYEQYF.

The CDR3 DNA follows: TGTGCCAGCAGCCTATTAGGGAGCACAGATACGCAGTATTTT. Translated, it gives CASSLLGSTDTQYF. V and J are TRBV11-3 and TRBJ2-3; D is ambiguous. The CDR3 is 14 residues long. Germline V gene lookup returns CDR1 SGHNT and CDR2 YENEEA. Trimming took off 5 bases at V and 0 bases at J, with 9 bases between the two ends. Supplemented by reference TRBV11-3 and TRBJ2-3, the full variable domain reads EAGVVQSPRYKIIEKKQPVAFWCNPISGHNTLYWYLQNLGQGPELLIRYENEEAVDDSQLPKDRFSAERLKGVDSTLKIQPAELGDSAVYLCASSLLGSTDTQYFGPGTRLTVL.

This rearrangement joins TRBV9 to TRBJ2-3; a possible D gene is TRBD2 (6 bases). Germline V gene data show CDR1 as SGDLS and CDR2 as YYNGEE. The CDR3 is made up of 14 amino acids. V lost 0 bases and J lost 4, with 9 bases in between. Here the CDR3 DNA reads TGTGCCAGCAGCGTAGTGGAGGGTGCAGATACGCAGTATTTT. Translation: CASSVVEGADTQYF.

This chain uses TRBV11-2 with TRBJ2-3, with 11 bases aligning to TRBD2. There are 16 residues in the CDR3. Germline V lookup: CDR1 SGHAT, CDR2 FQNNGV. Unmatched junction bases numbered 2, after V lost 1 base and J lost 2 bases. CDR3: CASSLGLAGTTDTQYF. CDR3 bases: TGTGCCAGCAGCTTAGGACTAGCGGGGACCACAGATACGCAGTATTTT.

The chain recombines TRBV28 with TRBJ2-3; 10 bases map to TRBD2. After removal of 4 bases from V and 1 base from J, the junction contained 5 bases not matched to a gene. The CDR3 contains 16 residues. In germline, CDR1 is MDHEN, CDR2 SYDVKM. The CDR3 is CASSSSGTSGTDTQYF. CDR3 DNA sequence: TGTGCCAGCAGTTCCTCCGGGACTAGCGGCACAGATACGCAGTATTTT.

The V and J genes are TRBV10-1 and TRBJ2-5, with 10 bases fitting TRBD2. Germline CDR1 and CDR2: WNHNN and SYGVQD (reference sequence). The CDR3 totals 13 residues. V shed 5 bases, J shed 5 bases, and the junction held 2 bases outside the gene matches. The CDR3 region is CASSLAGAETQYF. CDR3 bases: TGCGCCAGCAGTCTAGCGGGAGCTGAGACCCAGTACTTC.

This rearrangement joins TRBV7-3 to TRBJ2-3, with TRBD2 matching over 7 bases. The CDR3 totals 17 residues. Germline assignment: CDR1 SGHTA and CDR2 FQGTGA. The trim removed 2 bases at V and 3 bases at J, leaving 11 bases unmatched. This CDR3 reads CASSLGAAGGMTDTQYF. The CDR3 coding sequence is TGTGCCAGCAGCTTAGGAGCGGCCGGGGGGATGACAGATACGCAGTATTTT.

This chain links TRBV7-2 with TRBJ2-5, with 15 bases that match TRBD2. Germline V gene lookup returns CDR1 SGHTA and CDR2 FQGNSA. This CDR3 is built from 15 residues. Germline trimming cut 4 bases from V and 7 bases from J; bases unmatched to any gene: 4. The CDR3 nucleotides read TGTGCCAGCAGCTCAGGGACTAGCGGGGGGTTGACCCAGTACTTC. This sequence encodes CASSSGTSGGLTQYF. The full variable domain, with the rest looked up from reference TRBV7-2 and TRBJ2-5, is GAGVSQSPSNKVTEKGKDVELRCDPISGHTALYWYRQSLGQGLEFLIYFQGNSAPDKSGLPSDRFSAERTGGSVSTLTIQRTQQEDSAVYLCASSSGTSGGLTQYFGPGTRLLVL.

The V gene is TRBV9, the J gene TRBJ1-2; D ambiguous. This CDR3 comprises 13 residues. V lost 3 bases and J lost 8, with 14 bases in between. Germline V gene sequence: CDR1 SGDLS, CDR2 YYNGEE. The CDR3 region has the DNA TGTGCCAGCAGCGCCGTCGAGGGTTGGGGCTACACCTTC. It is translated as CASSAVEGWGYTF.

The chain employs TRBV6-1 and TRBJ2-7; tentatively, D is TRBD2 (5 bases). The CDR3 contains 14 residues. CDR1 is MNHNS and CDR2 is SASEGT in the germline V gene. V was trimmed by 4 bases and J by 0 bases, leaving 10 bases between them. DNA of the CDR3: TGTGCCAGCAGTGCAGTGAGGGCCTCCTACGAGCAGTACTTC. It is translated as CASSAVRASYEQYF.

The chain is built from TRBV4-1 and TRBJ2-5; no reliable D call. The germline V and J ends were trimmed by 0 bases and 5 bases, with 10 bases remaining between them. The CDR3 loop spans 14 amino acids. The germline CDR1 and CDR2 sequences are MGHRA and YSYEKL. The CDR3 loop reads CASSQDRMGETQYF. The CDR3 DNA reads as TGCGCCAGCAGCCAAGACCGGATGGGCGAGACCCAGTACTTC.

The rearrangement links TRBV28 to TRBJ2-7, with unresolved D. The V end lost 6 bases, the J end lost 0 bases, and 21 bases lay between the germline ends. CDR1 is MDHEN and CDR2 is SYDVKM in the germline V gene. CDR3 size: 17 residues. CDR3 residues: CASSLRLDFRSSYEQYF. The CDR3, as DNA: TGTGCCAGCAGCTTAAGATTGGATTTCCGGAGCTCCTACGAGCAGTACTTC.

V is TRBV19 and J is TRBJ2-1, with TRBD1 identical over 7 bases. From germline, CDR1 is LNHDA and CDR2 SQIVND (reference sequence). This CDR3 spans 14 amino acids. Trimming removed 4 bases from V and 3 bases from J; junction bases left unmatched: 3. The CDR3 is CASSTGQSYNEQFF. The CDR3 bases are TGTGCCAGTAGTACGGGACAGAGCTACAATGAGCAGTTCTTC. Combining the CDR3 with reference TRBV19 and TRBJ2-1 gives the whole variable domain DGGITQSPKYLFRKEGQNVTLSCEQNLNHDAMYWYRQDPGQGLRLIYYSQIVNDFQKGDIAEGYSVSREKKESFPLTVTSAQKNPTAFYLCASSTGQSYNEQFFGPGTRLTVL.

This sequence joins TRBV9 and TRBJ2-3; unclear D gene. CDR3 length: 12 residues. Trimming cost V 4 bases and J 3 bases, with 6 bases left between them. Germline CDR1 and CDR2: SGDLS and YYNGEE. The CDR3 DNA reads TGTGCCAGCAGCCTCGCGACAGATACGCAGTATTTT. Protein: CASSLATDTQYF.